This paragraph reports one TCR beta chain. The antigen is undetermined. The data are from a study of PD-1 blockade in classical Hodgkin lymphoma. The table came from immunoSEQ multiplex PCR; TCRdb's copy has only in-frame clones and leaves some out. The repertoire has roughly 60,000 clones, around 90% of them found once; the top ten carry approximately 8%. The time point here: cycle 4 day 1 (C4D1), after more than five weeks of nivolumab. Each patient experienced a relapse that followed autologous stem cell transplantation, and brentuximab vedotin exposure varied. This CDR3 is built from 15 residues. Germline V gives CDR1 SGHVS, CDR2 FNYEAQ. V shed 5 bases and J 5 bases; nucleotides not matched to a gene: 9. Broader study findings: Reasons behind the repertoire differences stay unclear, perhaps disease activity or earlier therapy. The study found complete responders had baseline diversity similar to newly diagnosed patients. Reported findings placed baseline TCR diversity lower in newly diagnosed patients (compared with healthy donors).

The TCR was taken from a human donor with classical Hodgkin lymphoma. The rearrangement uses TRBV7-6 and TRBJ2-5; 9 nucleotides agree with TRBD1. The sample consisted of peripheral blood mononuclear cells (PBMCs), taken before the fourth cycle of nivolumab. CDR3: CASSQGTGLWETQYF. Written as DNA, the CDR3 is TGTGCCAGCAGCCAAGGGACAGGGCTATGGGAGACCCAGTACTTC. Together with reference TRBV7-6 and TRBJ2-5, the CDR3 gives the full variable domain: GAGVSQSPRYKVTKRGQDVALRCDPISGHVSLYWYRQALGQGPEFLTYFNYEAQQDKSGLPNDRFSAERPEGSISTLTIQRTEQRDSAMYRCASSQGTGLWETQYFGPGTRLLVL.